This T cell receptor (beta chain) was recovered during a study of shared clonotypes between healthy human individuals. Clones were sequenced by immunoSEQ multiplex PCR, and TCRdb holds only the in-frame ones, with some missing. There are millions of clones in the sample; roughly 94% occur only once, and 0.9% to 1.4% lies in the top ten. It was CD45RO-negative cells, positively selected for CCR7, that made up naive CD8 cells, with terminally differentiated effector memory CD45RA+ cells excluded. Germline V lookup: CDR1 MNHEY, CDR2 SMNVEV (reference sequence). The CDR3 sequence is 15 residues long. The ends lost 2 bases at V and 6 bases at J; junction bases unmatched: 4. Study conclusions and caveats: An effect of sequencing depth on clonotype sharing among donors was expected.

This clone has just a few counts. Its specificity is not known. The sample consisted of naive CD8+ T cells sorted from blood. The chain links TRBV27 to TRBJ1-6; 7 bases agree with TRBD1. This clonotype was obtained from a man aged 18 to 35 in good health. As DNA, the CDR3 is TGTGCCAGCAGTTTAACACAGGGGCTTAATTCACCCCTCCACTTT. Translation: CASSLTQGLNSPLHF.